This entry concerns a single TCR beta chain. No cognate antigen has been identified for it. Base qualities are missing; no much larger clone stands one base away. The CDR3 regions of human TCRbeta chains were subjected to immunosequencing. The authors' analysis ran thus. TCRs in the repertoires were compared against a reference library of SARS-CoV-2-specific TCRs that had been generated with the MIRA antigen-specificity platform. Breadth meant the fraction of unique TCRs that were SARS-CoV-2-associated, whereas depth meant the fraction of total T cells that were SARS-CoV-2-associated. Using the MIRA data, every spike-specific TCR was mapped to the spike region that the TCR reacted to and assigned to either a CD4 or a CD8 class. Log10-transformed breadth and depth values were compared by one-way ANOVA with Sidak's multiple comparisons tests. What TCRdb holds here is the immuneACCESS table cut down to in-frame rearrangements. Part of the clones is not present; checked against another copy, under half of the missing clones reflect an unresolved V gene, and the others are unexplained. For V, J and clone size, that table is used; D and trimming come from the DNA. Across this sample there are over 110,000 clones, with roughly 92% seen only once. The ten most abundant clones make up less than 9.5% of the sample.

This entry comes from a study of T cell responses to AZD1222 COVID-19 vaccine (dated by TCRdb to 2020 to 2023). For the study in its entirety: TCR sequencing was performed for roughly 250 trial participants, of whom roughly 200 were given two doses of AZD1222 and roughly 25 were given two doses of MenACWY control vaccine. Trial participants were enrolled by age into subgroups of 18-55, 56-69 and 70-plus years, and around 150, 28 and 57 TCR-sequenced participants, respectively, were included in these subgroups.

General study outcomes and caveats: Because no samples from the day 14 peak response were available, repertoires could be characterized only after the peak T cell response. After two AZD1222 doses, spike-specific TCR breadth and depth were significantly higher than at day 0 and than in MenACWY recipients. In the small 56-69-year group, the increase in depth fell short of significance, most likely because of low power. Vaccine-associated CD4 TCRs spanned the whole spike protein, with dominant responses in regions 160-218 and 743-854. Only a handful of AZD1222 recipients were SARS-CoV-2 seropositive at baseline, limiting conclusions about previously exposed vaccinees. Reportedly, close to half of the unique spike-specific TCRs recognized epitopes lying outside the regions that are mutated in the B.1.351 and B.1.1.7 variants. Participants were mostly white British and included more females than males, and it was suggested by the authors that clonal diversity may have been underestimated.

The meaning of the sample's time point label: about 28 days (+/-7) after the second vaccine dose. AZD1222 recipients with second doses at about 4 weeks or about 12 weeks were pooled, because spike-specific TCR depth and breadth did not differ between schedules. Vaccinee samples were obtained from the UK trials COV001 and COV002, which included a single-blind randomized controlled phase 2/3 trial of AZD1222 (ChAdOx1 nCoV-19) in healthy adults. For TCRbeta chain sequencing, PBMC samples were collected from trial participants at day 0 and at day 28 after the second dose. The CDR3 spans 15 residues, from the cysteine through the phenylalanine. CDR3 DNA is the only sequence kept; it has 45 bases, read in frame from the first base. CDR1 and CDR2 are read off the germline V gene as KGHSH and LQKENI. The V end loses 4 bases and the J end loses 5 bases, and a stretch of 17 bases separates them.

In this chain, TRBV18 is recombined with TRBJ1-2; TRBD1 is a possible D gene, resting on 6 matching bases. The specimen comprised peripheral blood, sampled 28 days after the second AZD1222 dose. The TCR was taken from an adult who received the AZD1222 COVID-19 vaccine. Here the CDR3 is given as CASSLQGRLLYGYTF. The DNA is TGTGCCAGCTCACTACAGGGCAGGTTATTATATGGCTACACCTTC.